Listed here are 5 T cell receptor beta chains from one sample, sequenced in a study of PD-L1 blockade in urothelial cancer. The time point here: peripheral blood 6 weeks after treatment start. Assay: immunoSEQ multiplex PCR; the TCRdb copy retains only in-frame clones and omits some. This table holds more than 60,000 clones, around nine tenths found once. The sample here was PBMCs, taken around atezolizumab (anti-PD-L1) treatment. These receptors were taken from a man in his sixties with urothelial cancer.

The chain carries TRBV6-5 and TRBJ2-7; 8 bases map to TRBD1. The CDR3 loop spans 15 amino acids. The junction had 9 bases not matched to a gene; V was cut back by 6 bases and J by 2 bases. In germline, CDR1 is MNHEY, CDR2 SVGAGI. As DNA, the CDR3 is TGTGCCAGCAGAAGGGGCGGGACAGGCCCCTACGAGCAGTACTTC. Its protein is CASRRGGTGPYEQYF.

V usage is TRBV7-2 and J usage is TRBJ2-7; D remains unclear. Germline values: CDR1 SGHTA, CDR2 FQGNSA. CDR3 length equals 12 residues. The germline V and J ends were trimmed by 5 bases and 6 bases, with 11 bases remaining between them. The CDR3 region is CASSPSLREQYF. CDR3 DNA: TGTGCCAGCAGCCCCTCTCTTCGCGAGCAGTACTTC.

The V call is TRBV11-3, the J call TRBJ1-2; 9 nucleotides line up with TRBD1. The CDR3 loop spans 13 amino acids. With 8 bases clipped from V and 6 bases from J, the junction kept 7 bases outside the gene matches. Germline V lookup: CDR1 SGHNT, CDR2 YENEEA. The CDR3 protein is CASSDRGFNGYTF. The CDR3 region has the DNA TGTGCCAGCTCGGACAGGGGCTTCAATGGCTACACCTTC.

The V and J genes are TRBV19 and TRBJ1-5; tentative D call: TRBD1 (5 bases). The V gene's germline CDR1 is LNHDA and CDR2 SQIVND (reference sequence). The CDR3 has 14 residues. Trimming cost V 4 bases and J 0 bases, with 7 bases left between them. CDR3 sequence: CASSTTGSNQPQHF. The CDR3 coding sequence is TGTGCCAGTAGTACAACAGGTAGCAATCAGCCCCAGCATTTT.

The rearrangement joins TRBV4-1 to TRBJ2-7; the D gene is possibly TRBD1 (6 bases). Deletions cut 3 bases from V and 0 bases from J, with 24 bases between. Per germline, CDR1 MGHRA and CDR2 YSYEKL. There are 19 residues in the CDR3. For the CDR3, the DNA is TGCGCCAGCAGCCAGGCCGCAAGGGGACGGACAGAAAGCTCCTACGAGCAGTACTTC. Protein: CASSQAARGRTESSYEQYF.